Each of the 27 T cell receptor beta chains below was sequenced from the same sample in a study of early T cells in non-severe SARS-CoV-2 infection. TCRdb analysed the 5' RACE reads with MiXCR anew, one entry per CDR3 protein. Here the sample spans around 26,000 distinct CDR3 sequences, about 4.2% being singletons. The sequenced sample consisted of whole blood. Source of these receptors: an adult who was a healthcare worker with PCR-confirmed SARS-CoV-2 infection or an uninfected control (not recorded which).

Worth noting for this clonotype: With a much larger clone just one base away, this may be a read error. The chain has TRBV7-9 and TRBJ2-3; 9 nucleotides align to TRBD2. CDR3 length: 15 amino acids. Germline V gene lookup returns CDR1 SEHNR and CDR2 FQNEAQ (reference sequence). Trimming at V came to 8 bases and at J to 5 bases, leaving 11 bases not matched to a gene. DNA of the CDR3: TGTGCCAGCGGCCGACCGGGACTAGCAGTAGATACGCAGTATTTT. It specifies CASGRPGLAVDTQYF. Using reference TRBV7-9 and TRBJ2-3 for the parts outside the CDR3, the full variable domain is DTGVSQNPRHKITKRGQNVTFRCDPISEHNRLYWYRQTLGQGPEFLTYFQNEAQLEKSRLLSDRFSAERPKGSFSTLEIQRTEQGDSAMYLCASGRPGLAVDTQYFGPGTRLTVL.

This clonotype was observed many times. The CDR3 sequence: CASSQSAGGLNEQYF. The CDR3 nucleotides are TGTGCCAGCAGCCAATCGGCGGGGGGGCTAAACGAGCAGTACTTC. The V call is TRBV3-1, the J call TRBJ2-7, with 9 bases matching TRBD2. The CDR3 is made up of 15 amino acids. V lost 2 bases to trimming and J lost 5 bases; unmatched junction nucleotides: 7. Germline loops: CDR1 LGHDT, CDR2 YNNKEL (reference sequence).

This clonotype was found many times. The chain couples TRBV18 to TRBJ2-1, with TRBD2 identical over 7 bases. The CDR3 is 18 amino acids. Germline CDR1 KGHSH, CDR2 LQKENI. Losses at the gene ends were 2 bases for V and 4 bases for J; bases not matched to a gene: 14. The DNA for the CDR3 is TGTGCCAGCTCACCAGGGGAGGGTAGTGGTCTGGGGTACAATGAGCAGTTCTTC. This sequence encodes CASSPGEGSGLGYNEQFF. Full variable domain (missing parts from reference TRBV18 and TRBJ2-1): NAGVMQNPRHLVRRRGQEARLRCSPMKGHSHVYWYRQLPEEGLKFMVYLQKENIIDESGMPKERFSAEFPKEGPSILRIQQVVRGDSAAYFCASSPGEGSGLGYNEQFFGPGTRLTVL.

In its sample, this clonotype was seen a few times. The J gene is TRBJ2-7, the V gene TRBV18; 7 positions agree with TRBD1. The germline V gene encodes CDR1 KGHSH and CDR2 LQKENI. The V gene end was trimmed by 2 bases and the J gene end by 0 bases; junction bases not matched to a gene: 10. The CDR3 length is 17 residues. CDR3 sequence: CASSPDLTGVLSYEQYF. The CDR3 DNA reads TGTGCCAGCTCACCAGATTTAACAGGGGTCCTCTCCTACGAGCAGTACTTC. Variable domain in full (rest from reference TRBV18 and TRBJ2-7): NAGVMQNPRHLVRRRGQEARLRCSPMKGHSHVYWYRQLPEEGLKFMVYLQKENIIDESGMPKERFSAEFPKEGPSILRIQQVVRGDSAAYFCASSPDLTGVLSYEQYFGPGTRLTVT.

The CDR3 region has the DNA TGCAGTGCTAGAGTTCCTAGCGGGGGGGACACCGGGGAGCTGTTTTTT. Amino acid sequence: CSARVPSGGDTGELFF. This rearrangement joins TRBV20-1 to TRBJ2-2, with 12 bases identical to TRBD2. CDR1 is DFQATT and CDR2 is SNEGSKA in the germline V gene (reference sequence). V trimming: 1 base; J trimming: 3 bases; junction bases outside the gene matches: 3. The CDR3 is 16 amino acids.

By proportion, this clonotype is medium-sized. The gene calls are TRBV6-5 and TRBJ2-2, with D tentatively TRBD1 (6 bases). The ends were cut back, 10 bases at V and 5 bases at J, with 14 bases in the middle. The CDR3 is 13 amino acids. Germline CDR1 and CDR2: MNHEY and SVGAGI. CDR3 bases: TGTGCCATTGGGGGACACCTGACCGGGGAGCTGTTTTTT. It codes for CAIGGHLTGELFF.

This clonotype has ten or more counts. The rearrangement uses TRBV20-1 and TRBJ2-5; D remains unclear. Trimming took off 4 bases at V and 5 bases at J, with 8 bases between the two ends. The CDR3 sequence is 11 residues long. Per the germline V gene, CDR1 is DFQATT and CDR2 is SNEGSKA (reference sequence). The CDR3 spells CSAKLGETQYF. CDR3 nucleotide sequence: TGCAGTGCTAAACTGGGGGAGACCCAGTACTTC.

Points on this clonotype: A much larger clone lies a single base off, so this may be a read error. This rearrangement joins TRBV7-9 to TRBJ1-2; D gene unclear. CDR1 SEHNR and CDR2 FQNEAQ come from the germline V gene (reference sequence). This CDR3 spans 14 amino acids. The CDR3 spells CANSLDPASYGYTF. The CDR3 region has the DNA TGTGCCAACAGCTTAGACCCGGCTAGCTATGGCTACACCTTC. Combining the CDR3 with reference TRBV7-9 and TRBJ1-2 gives the whole variable domain DTGVSQNPRHKITKRGQNVTFRCDPISEHNRLYWYRQTLGQGPEFLTYFQNEAQLEKSRLLSDRFSAERPKGSFSTLEIQRTEQGDSAMYLCANSLDPASYGYTFGSGTRLTVV.

This clonotype was observed many times. The V gene is TRBV18, the J gene TRBJ2-1; 11 bases line up with TRBD2. J gave up 7 bases and V 6 bases, and 5 bases lay outside the gene matches. The germline CDR1 and CDR2 sequences are KGHSH and LQKENI. The CDR3 runs to 14 residues. CDR3 residues: CASSVAGGSNEQFF. The CDR3 DNA is TGTGCCAGCTCGGTAGCGGGAGGGAGTAATGAGCAGTTCTTC.

At least ten counts were recorded for this clonotype. The gene calls are TRBV4-1 and TRBJ2-6; 8 bases match TRBD1. The junction had 6 bases not matched to a gene; V was cut back by 2 bases and J by 0 bases. The CDR3 extends over 18 amino acids. Germline CDR1 MGHRA, CDR2 YSYEKL. CDR3 residues: CASSQFGTGVSGANVLTF. CDR3 coding DNA: TGCGCCAGCAGCCAATTCGGGACAGGCGTCTCTGGGGCCAACGTCCTGACTTTC.

The chain couples TRBV6-1 to TRBJ2-5, with D uncertain. Trimming shortened V by 4 bases and J by 4 bases, and 10 bases separated the two germline ends. The germline V gene has CDR1 MNHNS and CDR2 SASEGT. The length of the CDR3 is 13 residues. The CDR3 region has the DNA TGTGCCAGCAGTGGGAATAGGAGAGAGACCCAGTACTTC. Its protein is CASSGNRRETQYF.

The sample holds many counts of this clonotype. The chain recombines TRBV20-1 with TRBJ2-1; D tentatively reads TRBD1 or TRBD2 (5 bases each). CDR1 is DFQATT, CDR2 SNEGSKA, per germline (reference sequence). The CDR3 length is 14 residues. V was clipped by 1 base and J by 0 bases, with 7 bases between them. The CDR3 sequence: CSARGGSSYNEQFF. The CDR3 DNA is TGCAGTGCTAGAGGGGGGAGCTCCTACAATGAGCAGTTCTTC.

This clonotype was counted at least ten times. The chain joins TRBV11-2 to TRBJ2-7; 7 bases agree with TRBD2. V shed 5 bases, J shed 4 bases, and the junction held 23 bases outside the gene matches. This CDR3 contains 19 residues. Germline lookup yields CDR1 SGHAT and CDR2 FQNNGV. The CDR3 sequence is CASSPSLTSSPTNPYEQYF. The CDR3 bases are TGTGCCAGCAGCCCATCCCTGACTAGCTCGCCCACGAATCCGTACGAGCAGTACTTC. The complete variable domain, with remaining parts taken from reference TRBV11-2 and TRBJ2-7, reads EAGVAQSPRYKIIEKRQSVAFWCNPISGHATLYWYQQILGQGPKLLIQFQNNGVVDDSQLPKDRFSAERLKGVDSTLKIQPAKLEDSAVYLCASSPSLTSSPTNPYEQYFGPGTRLTVT.

Relative to its sample, this clonotype is medium-sized (0.01 to 0.1%). This chain connects TRBV28 to TRBJ2-1; D not certain. V lost 3 bases, J lost 5 bases, and 11 bases lay in between. The CDR3 covers 14 residues. Per the germline V gene, CDR1 is MDHEN and CDR2 is SYDVKM. The CDR3 DNA sequence: TGTGCCAGCAGTTTGTTCCTTAGACACAATGAGCAGTTCTTC. This gives the protein CASSLFLRHNEQFF.

In its sample, this clonotype was seen many times. This chain joins TRBV12-3 or TRBV12-4 and TRBJ2-7, with D tentatively TRBD1 (6 bases). This CDR3 has 12 amino acids. The ends were cut back, 6 bases at V and 6 bases at J, with 12 bases in the middle. The CDR3 sequence is CASSAPGAEQYF. The CDR3 DNA follows: TGTGCCAGCAGCGCCCCAGGGGCCGAGCAGTACTTC.

This clonotype was detected a few times. The chain is built from TRBV5-8 and TRBJ2-4; 13 bases line up with TRBD2. The CDR3 has 17 residues. With V trimmed by 2 bases and J by 6 bases, 8 bases remained unmatched. Germline CDR1 reads SGHTS; CDR2 reads YDEGEE. The CDR3 nucleotides read TGTGCCAGCAGCTTCCTTCTCGGGACTAGCGGGACAAACATTCAGTACTTC. It is translated as CASSFLLGTSGTNIQYF.

Ten or more counts support this clonotype. The chain employs TRBV20-1 and TRBJ1-5, with TRBD1 as a possible D gene (5 bases). This CDR3 contains 13 residues. The V gene lost 6 bases and the J gene lost 4 bases, with 13 bases spanning the gap. Germline V gives CDR1 DFQATT, CDR2 SNEGSKA (reference sequence). CDR3 DNA: TGCAGTGCCGCGTGGGGGATGAATCAGCCCCAGCATTTT. It specifies CSAAWGMNQPQHF.

This clonotype was observed many times. This rearrangement joins TRBV6-1 to TRBJ1-6; D is ambiguous. This CDR3 has 15 amino acids. Germline-derived CDR1 and CDR2 are MNHNS and SASEGT. V was cut by 0 bases and J by 10 bases, with 13 bases left in between. CDR3 coding DNA: TGTGCCAGCAGTGAAGCCGACACCACATGGTCACCCCTCCACTTT. Its translation is CASSEADTTWSPLHF.

This clonotype was seen many times. The rearrangement uses TRBV6-5 and TRBJ2-1; D call uncertain. This CDR3 has 15 amino acids. Looked up from germline, CDR1 is MNHEY and CDR2 is SVGAGI. V was clipped by 6 bases and J by 8 bases, with 20 bases between them. CDR3 bases: TGTGCCAGCAGAGCCGACGCGTACTTATCCGATGAGCAGTTCTTC. This encodes CASRADAYLSDEQFF.

A few counts support this clonotype. This sequence joins TRBV3-1 and TRBJ2-3, with unresolved D. V gave up 4 bases and J gave up 2 bases, with 4 bases separating them. Germline values: CDR1 LGHDT, CDR2 YNNKEL (reference sequence). The CDR3 sequence is 12 residues long. CDR3 loop: CASSPTTDTQYF. The CDR3 DNA reads as TGTGCCAGCAGCCCCACCACAGATACGCAGTATTTT.

Ten or more counts support this clonotype. The chain is built from TRBV7-6 and TRBJ2-5, with D uncertain. This CDR3 comprises 13 residues. V was cut by 4 bases and J by 0 bases, with 6 bases left in between. The germline V gene has CDR1 SGHVS and CDR2 FNYEAQ. The CDR3 protein is CASSSQYQETQYF. CDR3 bases: TGTGCCAGCAGCTCCCAGTACCAAGAGACCCAGTACTTC.

This clonotype appeared a few times. This rearrangement joins TRBV7-3 to TRBJ2-5, with D perhaps matching TRBD2 (5 bases). The V end lost 4 bases, the J end lost 1 base, and 7 bases lay between the germline ends. CDR1 and CDR2 (germline): SGHTA, FQGTGA. The CDR3 is 13 amino acids. The CDR3 DNA reads as TGTGCCAGCAGCTCTGGGAGCCAAGAGACCCAGTACTTC. This sequence encodes CASSSGSQETQYF.

This clonotype was counted many times. The rearrangement uses TRBV20-1 and TRBJ1-4, with no clear D. Germline assignment: CDR1 DFQATT and CDR2 SNEGSKA (reference sequence). The CDR3 extends over 13 amino acids. V dropped 3 bases and J dropped 6 bases, with 11 bases sitting between them. The CDR3 nucleotides read TGCAGTGCTAGCATGCGGGCGTATGAAAAACTGTTTTTT. Protein product: CSASMRAYEKLFF.

This clonotype has a count of ten or more. This rearrangement joins TRBV5-6 to TRBJ1-5; D may be TRBD1 (5 bases). This CDR3 contains 15 residues. The ends were cut back, 4 bases at V and 6 bases at J, with 17 bases in the middle. Germline V gene data show CDR1 as SGHDT and CDR2 as YYEEEE. DNA of the CDR3: TGTGCCAGCAGCCCATCAACAGGCAGGGCTCAGCCCCAGCATTTT. Residues: CASSPSTGRAQPQHF.

At least ten counts were recorded for this clonotype. The V call is TRBV5-1, the J call TRBJ2-3, with 8 nucleotides matching TRBD1. Germline values: CDR1 SGHRS, CDR2 YFSETQ. The ends lost 3 bases at V and 0 bases at J; junction bases unmatched: 3. The CDR3 runs to 15 residues. Here the CDR3 reads CASSYRQGSTDTQYF. The CDR3, as DNA: TGCGCCAGCAGCTACCGACAGGGGAGCACAGATACGCAGTATTTT.

The V call is TRBV6-5, the J call TRBJ2-2, with D possibly TRBD2 on 7 matching bases. The V and J ends lost 3 bases and 4 bases respectively, with 12 bases between them. Germline V gene sequence: CDR1 MNHEY, CDR2 SVGAGI. The CDR3 totals 15 residues. CDR3 in amino acids: CASSYTGGGTGELFF. CDR3 sequence (DNA): TGTGCCAGCAGTTATACGGGGGGCGGCACCGGGGAGCTGTTTTTT.

This clonotype was seen many times. The chain combines TRBV3-1 with TRBJ1-5, with D hard to call. The length of the CDR3 is 16 residues. The ends were cut back, 2 bases at V and 0 bases at J, with 11 bases in the middle. The germline V gene has CDR1 LGHDT and CDR2 YNNKEL (reference sequence). CDR3 nucleotide sequence: TGTGCCAGCAGCCAAAGCCCGGGAAATAGCAATCAGCCCCAGCATTTT. This translates into CASSQSPGNSNQPQHF.